These 3 T cell receptor beta chains originate from one sample sequenced in a study of T-cell reconstitution after alpha-beta-depleted transplantation in children. Unique molecular identifiers were used in preparing the TCRbeta library. One entry per CDR3 protein, called by TCRdb with MiXCR from the PCR reads. Of roughly 400,000 distinct CDR3 sequences in the sample, just over 20% were seen once. The material sequenced was PBMCs from the stem cell graft donor, taken from the stem cell graft. Every receptor here comes from a human donor who donated a stem cell graft to a child with acute myeloid leukemia.

This clonotype was observed a few times. The chain couples TRBV11-2 to TRBJ2-3, with a weak D call TRBD2 (5 bases). CDR1 SGHAT and CDR2 FQNNGV come from the germline V gene. CDR3 length equals 18 residues. With 1 base removed from V and 0 bases from J, the gap between germline ends came to 17 bases. The chain's CDR3 is CASSLVSTAVHSTDTQYF. DNA for the CDR3: TGTGCCAGCAGCTTAGTTTCAACAGCGGTACATAGCACAGATACGCAGTATTTT.

Comments on this clonotype: At one end the junction does not follow the germline gene, possibly because of a read error. The chain joins TRBV29-1 to TRBJ2-5, with D perhaps matching TRBD2 (5 bases). There are 13 residues in the CDR3. The V gene's germline CDR1 is SQVTM and CDR2 ANQGSEA. Written as DNA, the CDR3 is TGCAGCGTTGATCGGGGTTTAGAAGAGACCCATTACTTC. It specifies CSVDRGLEETHYF.

This clonotype appeared a few times. This rearrangement joins TRBV25-1 to TRBJ2-6; no reliable D call. Germline V gene lookup returns CDR1 MGHDK and CDR2 SYGVNS. The CDR3 totals 16 residues. V lost 4 bases and J lost 0, with 10 bases in between. The CDR3 loop reads CASSAQVDSGANVLTF. The CDR3 nucleotides are TGTGCCAGCAGTGCCCAAGTGGACTCTGGGGCCAACGTCCTGACTTTC.